This entry lists 29 T cell receptor beta chains sequenced from one sample in a study of cytomegalovirus exposure and HLA in healthy donors. The PCR had 60 Vbeta and 13 Jbeta primers. Some clones are missing from TCRdb's copy, which holds only in-frame ones; the method was immunoSEQ multiplex PCR. There are 190,000 or so clones in the sample; 75% to 90% occur only once, and 1.5% to 2% lies in the top ten. The source material was PBMCs. The receptors shown here come from a man in his fifties in good health and CMV-seronegative.

The chain carries TRBV7-9 and TRBJ1-1, with D possibly being TRBD1 (6 bases). The CDR3 has 14 residues. Trimming took off 5 bases at V and 3 bases at J, with 13 bases between the two ends. Germline V gene sequence: CDR1 SEHNR, CDR2 FQNEAQ (reference sequence). For the CDR3, the DNA is TGTGCCAGCAGCCCCCAGACAGGATACACTGAAGCTTTCTTT. It yields the protein CASSPQTGYTEAFF.

The chain is built from TRBV2 and TRBJ1-5; 8 nucleotides align to TRBD1. CDR1 and CDR2 (germline): SNHLY, FYNNEI. The V and J ends lost 6 bases and 1 base, in that order; junction bases with no gene match: 5. The CDR3 consists of 15 residues. The CDR3 DNA reads TGTGCCAGCAGGTCGACAGGGGAAAGCAATCAGCCCCAGCATTTT. It translates to CASRSTGESNQPQHF.

V gene TRBV10-3 combines with J gene TRBJ2-5; 13 bases match TRBD2. Germline V gene sequence: CDR1 ENHRY, CDR2 SYGVKD. The V segment lost 3 bases and the J segment 4 bases; nucleotides outside the gene matches: 8. The CDR3 spans 17 residues. CDR3 residues: CAISEATSGGGGETQYF. The CDR3 DNA reads as TGTGCCATCAGTGAAGCAACTAGCGGGGGGGGTGGAGAGACCCAGTACTTC.

The chain recombines TRBV27 with TRBJ1-5; 10 bases are shared with TRBD1. CDR1 and CDR2 from the germline V gene are MNHEY and SMNVEV (reference sequence). The CDR3 runs to 11 residues. With 8 bases clipped from V and 10 bases from J, the junction kept 2 bases outside the gene matches. The CDR3 DNA follows: TGTGCCAGCTGGGACAGGGGACCCCAGCATTTT. Its protein is CASWDRGPQHF.

The rearrangement links TRBV6-5 to TRBJ2-1; TRBD1 is a possible D gene (6 bases). Trimming cost V 2 bases and J 0 bases, with 11 bases left between them. Germline loops: CDR1 MNHEY, CDR2 SVGAGI. The CDR3 has 16 amino acids. The CDR3 region is CASSYVTGSSYNEQFF. In DNA, the CDR3 is TGTGCCAGCAGTTACGTAACAGGGAGCTCCTACAATGAGCAGTTCTTC.

The rearrangement uses TRBV4-1 and TRBJ1-1; weak D call: TRBD1 (6 bases). V lost 0 bases and J 3 bases, leaving 14 bases between the germline ends. The CDR3 covers 16 residues. Germline CDR1 is MGHRA and CDR2 is YSYEKL. The CDR3: CASSQDGQGRDTEAFF. CDR3 in DNA: TGCGCCAGCAGCCAAGATGGGCAGGGGCGGGACACTGAAGCTTTCTTT.

The chain links TRBV6-5 to TRBJ1-6, with 9 bases fitting TRBD1. The CDR3 spans 15 residues. Looked up from germline, CDR1 is MNHEY and CDR2 is SVGAGI. J was trimmed by 8 bases and V by 5 bases; bases with no gene match: 7. The CDR3: CASSQPGTGHSPLHF. The CDR3 coding sequence is TGTGCCAGCAGTCAACCCGGGACAGGGCATTCACCCCTCCACTTT.

This rearrangement joins TRBV4-3 to TRBJ2-3; 7 bases align to TRBD2. CDR1 LGHNA and CDR2 YSLEER come from the germline V gene. This CDR3 region has 15 residues. With V trimmed by 2 bases and J by 1 base, 3 bases remained unmatched. The CDR3 reads CASSQQRGGTDTQYF. The DNA for the CDR3 is TGCGCCAGCAGCCAACAGCGGGGAGGCACAGATACGCAGTATTTT.

The rearrangement joins TRBV4-3 to TRBJ1-6; D is perhaps TRBD1 (5 bases). There are 14 residues in the CDR3. Germline CDR1 LGHNA, CDR2 YSLEER. Between the trimmed V and J ends, which lost 0 bases and 13 bases, there was a span of 13 bases. The CDR3 spells CASSQEGVIRPLHF. The CDR3 DNA reads as TGCGCCAGCAGCCAAGAAGGGGTAATCCGGCCCCTCCACTTT.

J is TRBJ1-2 and V is TRBV28, with 7 nucleotides matching TRBD1. V trimming: 6 bases; J trimming: 10 bases; junction bases outside the gene matches: 8. This CDR3 is built from 12 residues. The germline V gene encodes CDR1 MDHEN and CDR2 SYDVKM. The CDR3 nucleotides are TGTGCCAGCAGATCACGACAGGGAGCCTACACCTTC. It translates to CASRSRQGAYTF.

The V call is TRBV28, the J call TRBJ2-7, with 9 bases aligning to TRBD1. This CDR3 contains 14 residues. The V gene's germline CDR1 is MDHEN and CDR2 SYDVKM. V was pared by 6 bases and J by 2 bases, with 5 bases of the junction left unmatched. The CDR3 DNA is TGTGCCAGCAGAGGACAGGGGATGGCCTACGAGCAGTACTTC. It translates to CASRGQGMAYEQYF.

J is TRBJ2-2 and V is TRBV7-2, with TRBD2 matching over 7 bases. The germline V gene has CDR1 SGHTA and CDR2 FQGNSA. The ends lost 3 bases at V and 1 base at J; junction bases unmatched: 2. The CDR3 contains 15 residues. The CDR3 DNA reads as TGTGCCAGCAGCTTCTGGGGGGGGAACACCGGGGAGCTGTTTTTT. It codes for CASSFWGGNTGELFF.

This chain joins TRBV7-6 and TRBJ2-5, with TRBD1 matching 7 bases. This CDR3 is built from 15 residues. The junction had 10 bases not matched to a gene; V was cut back by 4 bases and J by 5 bases. CDR1 is SGHVS and CDR2 is FNYEAQ in the germline V gene. CDR3 sequence: CASSYSQGRRETQYF. In DNA form, the CDR3 reads TGTGCCAGCAGCTACTCACAGGGGAGAAGGGAGACCCAGTACTTC.

The chain couples TRBV11-2 to TRBJ2-5; the D gene is possibly TRBD1 (6 bases). The ends were cut back, 5 bases at V and 0 bases at J, with 19 bases in the middle. The length of the CDR3 is 17 residues. CDR1 and CDR2 from the germline V gene are SGHAT and FQNNGV. DNA for the CDR3: TGTGCCAGCAGCACCCCAGGACAGAGCCAGTACCAAGAGACCCAGTACTTC. Translation: CASSTPGQSQYQETQYF.

This chain links TRBV18 with TRBJ1-2, with a tentative D call TRBD1 (6 bases). The ends were cut back, 1 base at V and 8 bases at J, with 8 bases in the middle. This CDR3 spans 12 amino acids. Germline CDR1 reads KGHSH; CDR2 reads LQKENI. Here the CDR3 reads CASSPLQGGYTF. CDR3 sequence (DNA): TGTGCCAGCTCACCACTCCAGGGGGGCTACACCTTC.

The gene calls are TRBV5-1 and TRBJ2-3; tentative D call: TRBD1 (5 bases). Germline CDR1 is SGHRS and CDR2 is YFSETQ. Trimming removed 4 bases at V and 0 bases at J, with 15 bases between. This CDR3 comprises 16 residues. CDR3 amino acids: CASSAKGVSSTDTQYF. CDR3 coding DNA: TGCGCCAGCAGCGCGAAAGGGGTATCTAGCACAGATACGCAGTATTTT.

This chain joins TRBV5-6 and TRBJ2-3, with 7 bases fitting TRBD1. This CDR3 spans 16 amino acids. CDR1 SGHDT and CDR2 YYEEEE come from the germline V gene. The V segment lost 2 bases and the J segment 12 bases; nucleotides outside the gene matches: 18. CDR3 coding DNA: TGTGCCAGCAGCTTAGGGTTCGTACAGGGGTCCATTTATCAGTATTTT. Residues: CASSLGFVQGSIYQYF.

CDR3 protein: CASRRTGTGELFF. The CDR3 DNA reads as TGTGCCAGCAGGAGGACTGGCACCGGGGAGCTGTTTTTT. The rearrangement joins TRBV5-8 to TRBJ2-2, with D maybe TRBD2 (5 bases). Trimming took 5 bases from V and 4 from J, leaving 9 bases between them. From germline, CDR1 is SGHTS and CDR2 YDEGEE. This CDR3 is built from 13 residues.

This clone was counted once. V and J are TRBV19 and TRBJ2-3, with 8 positions matching TRBD2. The V segment lost 2 bases and the J segment 4 bases; nucleotides outside the gene matches: 5. CDR3 length: 15 residues. Germline V gene data show CDR1 as LNHDA and CDR2 as SQIVND (reference sequence). The CDR3 DNA is TGTGCCAGTAGTATAAAGGCGGGGGGCCCAGATACGCAGTATTTT. Its protein product is CASSIKAGGPDTQYF.

This clone has just one count. The chain carries TRBV11-3 and TRBJ2-1, with TRBD1 identical over 7 bases. The germline V gene encodes CDR1 SGHNT and CDR2 YENEEA. Trimming cost V 1 base and J 7 bases; bases outside gene matches: 7. The CDR3 has 15 amino acids. CDR3 loop: CASSLGGTAINEQFF. CDR3 sequence (DNA): TGTGCCAGCAGCTTAGGGGGGACAGCGATAAATGAGCAGTTCTTC.

The genes are TRBV7-9 and TRBJ2-6; maybe TRBD1 (5 bases). Germline CDR1 reads SEHNR; CDR2 reads FQNEAQ (reference sequence). The CDR3 covers 18 residues. Trimming took off 1 base at V and 3 bases at J, with 16 bases between the two ends. The CDR3 nucleotides read TGTGCCAGCAGCTTAGTCACAGGCACGAAACTTGGGGCCAACGTCCTGACTTTC. Protein sequence: CASSLVTGTKLGANVLTF.

V is TRBV6-6 and J is TRBJ2-5; no firm D call. This CDR3 comprises 12 residues. V was cut by 6 bases and J by 2 bases, with 7 bases left in between. Germline V gene lookup returns CDR1 MNHNY and CDR2 SVGAGI (reference sequence). The CDR3 spells CASRPVQETQYF. CDR3 sequence (DNA): TGTGCCAGCAGACCAGTACAAGAGACCCAGTACTTC.

This clone was counted only a few times. The genes are TRBV2 and TRBJ1-1, with D possibly being TRBD1 (6 bases). The germline V gene has CDR1 SNHLY and CDR2 FYNNEI. This CDR3 has 12 residues. V lost 6 bases and J lost 4, with 9 bases in between. The CDR3 is CASRRGGTEAFF. The CDR3 DNA reads as TGTGCCAGCAGGAGGGGGGGCACTGAAGCTTTCTTT.

The rearrangement uses TRBV9 and TRBJ1-2; possibly TRBD1 for D (5 bases). Germline V gene sequence: CDR1 SGDLS, CDR2 YYNGEE. V lost 0 bases to trimming and J lost 1 base, with 10 bases between them. The CDR3 consists of 15 residues. The CDR3 DNA follows: TGTGCCAGCAGCGTAGGACAGTCCTATAACTATGGCTACACCTTC. Protein sequence: CASSVGQSYNYGYTF.

The chain carries TRBV5-1 and TRBJ1-6; 7 positions match TRBD1. The V gene's germline CDR1 is SGHRS and CDR2 YFSETQ. V lost 4 bases, J lost 7 bases, and 5 bases stayed unmatched. The CDR3 contains 14 residues. The DNA of the CDR3 is TGCGCCAGCAGCCGAACAGGGGTGAATTCACCCCTCCACTTT. This codes for CASSRTGVNSPLHF. Complete variable domain (other parts from reference TRBV5-1 and TRBJ1-6): KAGVTQTPRYLIKTRGQQVTLSCSPISGHRSVSWYQQTPGQGLQFLFEYFSETQRNKGNFPGRFSGRQFSNSRSEMNVSTLELGDSALYLCASSRTGVNSPLHFGNGTRLTVT.

The chain is built from TRBV19 and TRBJ2-2; 7 bases are shared with TRBD1. Germline V gene lookup returns CDR1 LNHDA and CDR2 SQIVND (reference sequence). V was clipped by 7 bases and J by 2 bases; unmatched bases: 7. The CDR3 contains 15 residues. The CDR3, as DNA: TGTGCCAGTATGTACGGGACAGTAAACACCGGGGAGCTGTTTTTT. This gives the protein CASMYGTVNTGELFF.

The J gene is TRBJ2-2, the V gene TRBV27; 10 bases align to TRBD2. This CDR3 contains 15 residues. Looked up from germline, CDR1 is MNHEY and CDR2 is SMNVEV (reference sequence). V shed 2 bases and J 5 bases; nucleotides not matched to a gene: 2. In DNA, the CDR3 is TGTGCCAGCAGTTTAACTAGCGGGGTAACCGGGGAGCTGTTTTTT. As protein: CASSLTSGVTGELFF.

The gene calls are TRBV29-1 and TRBJ2-1; D unresolved. The CDR3 extends over 12 amino acids. V lost 4 bases and J lost 10, with 14 bases in between. CDR1 and CDR2 from the germline V gene are SQVTM and ANQGSEA. This chain's CDR3 is CSVGTNRQEQFF. The CDR3 nucleotides read TGCAGCGTTGGAACGAACCGCCAGGAGCAGTTCTTC.

This chain links TRBV5-5 with TRBJ1-2; 7 bases match TRBD1. The CDR3 covers 14 residues. The V and J ends lost 4 bases and 2 bases, in that order; junction bases with no gene match: 5. The germline gives CDR1 SGHKS, CDR2 YYEKEE (reference sequence). The CDR3 bases are TGTGCCAGCAGCCAACCGACAGGGAACTATGGCTACACCTTC. Protein: CASSQPTGNYGYTF.